These 10 T cell receptor beta chains originate from one sample sequenced in a study of CXCR3-negative and CXCR3-positive naive CD8 T cells. Researchers prepared the TRB cDNA libraries using 5' RACE with UMI labels. TCRdb reanalyzed the 5' RACE reads, giving one entry per CDR3 protein sequence and no DNA. Its table lists about 9,000 distinct CDR3 sequences. Sequencing input: naive CXCR3- CD8+ T cells from blood. Subset noted: CD45RO-CCR7+CD27+CD95- naive CD8+ T cells lacking CXCR3 (TNR3-). These receptors were collected from a human donor in good health. Some clones in this sample may be carry-over from other donors' samples.

The CDR3 loop reads CASSSGTTGANVLTF. J is TRBJ2-6 and V is TRBV27; TCRdb gives TRBD1 as the D gene, but with no DNA this cannot be confirmed. The CDR3 loop spans 15 amino acids. The germline CDR1 and CDR2 sequences are MNHEY and SMNVEV (reference sequence).

This clonotype is medium-sized by frequency. This chain uses TRBV7-9 with TRBJ1-5. The germline gives CDR1 SEHNR, CDR2 FQNEAQ (reference sequence). The CDR3 has 14 amino acids. The CDR3 sequence: CASKVGGDNQPQHF. The variable domain in full, completed from reference TRBV7-9 and TRBJ1-5, reads DTGVSQNPRHKITKRGQNVTFRCDPISEHNRLYWYRQTLGQGPEFLTYFQNEAQLEKSRLLSDRFSAERPKGSFSTLEIQRTEQGDSAMYLCASKVGGDNQPQHFGDGTRLSIL.

The chain is built from TRBV29-1 and TRBJ2-1. Germline V lookup: CDR1 SQVTM, CDR2 ANQGSEA. CDR3 length: 13 amino acids. The CDR3 sequence: CSVEGTPKAEQFF.

The chain employs TRBV27 and TRBJ2-1; TCRdb designates TRBD2, a call that cannot be tested without DNA. There are 11 residues in the CDR3. The germline V gene has CDR1 MNHEY and CDR2 SMNVEV (reference sequence). CDR3 protein: CARGLPNEQFF.

This clonotype is labeled medium-sized based on frequency. The chain has TRBV7-9 and TRBJ1-2. Germline V gives CDR1 SEHNR, CDR2 FQNEAQ (reference sequence). There are 11 residues in the CDR3. The CDR3 region is CASSLSRGYTF.

Considering frequency, this clonotype is medium-sized. The V gene is TRBV24-1, the J gene TRBJ2-2; as DNA is missing, the TRBD2 call by TCRdb cannot be tested. Germline V gene sequence: CDR1 KGHDR, CDR2 SFDVKD. The CDR3 length is 17 residues. The CDR3 here is CATSDLNGRLFSGELFF.

By frequency, this clonotype registers medium-sized. The J gene is TRBJ2-3, the V gene TRBV25-1; without DNA, the TCRdb call of TRBD1 cannot be checked. CDR1 and CDR2 from the germline V gene are MGHDK and SYGVNS. CDR3 size: 18 residues. This CDR3 is CASSEPPPWRTSTDTQYF.

By frequency, this clonotype registers medium-sized. The rearrangement links TRBV2 to TRBJ2-3; without DNA, the TCRdb call of TRBD2 cannot be checked. Germline V gene lookup returns CDR1 SNHLY and CDR2 FYNNEI. The CDR3 is 16 residues long. The CDR3 protein is CASSRSSVTSTDTQYF. Together with reference TRBV2 and TRBJ2-3, the CDR3 gives the full variable domain: EPEVTQTPSHQVTQMGQEVILRCVPISNHLYFYWYRQILGQKVEFLVSFYNNEISEKSEIFDDQFSVERPDGSNFTLKIRSTKLEDSAMYFCASSRSSVTSTDTQYFGPGTRLTVL.

The genes are TRBV20-1 and TRBJ2-1; the TCRdb D gene call, TRBD2, has no DNA to confirm it. This CDR3 has 12 amino acids. Germline V lookup: CDR1 DFQATT, CDR2 SNEGSKA (reference sequence). CDR3 in amino acids: CSGDLRRNEQFF.

Its frequency marks this clonotype as medium-sized. The rearrangement uses TRBV7-6 and TRBJ1-5; the TCRdb D gene call, TRBD1, has no DNA to confirm it. Germline values: CDR1 SGHVS, CDR2 FNYEAQ. CDR3 size: 16 residues. CDR3 loop: CASSPGTPYSNQPQHF.